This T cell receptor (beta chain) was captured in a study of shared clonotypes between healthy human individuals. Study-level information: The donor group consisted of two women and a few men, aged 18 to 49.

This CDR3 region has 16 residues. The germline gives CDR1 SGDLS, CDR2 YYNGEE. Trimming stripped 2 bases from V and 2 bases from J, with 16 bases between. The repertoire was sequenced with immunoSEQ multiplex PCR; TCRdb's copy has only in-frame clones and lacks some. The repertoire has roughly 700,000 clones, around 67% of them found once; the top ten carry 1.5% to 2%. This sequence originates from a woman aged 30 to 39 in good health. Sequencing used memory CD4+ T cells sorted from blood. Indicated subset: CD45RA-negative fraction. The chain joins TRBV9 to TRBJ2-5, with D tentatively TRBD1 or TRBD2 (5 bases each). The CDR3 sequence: CASSVGAGMKQETQYF. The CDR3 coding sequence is TGTGCCAGCAGCGTCGGGGCCGGGATGAAACAAGAGACCCAGTACTTC.